This TCR beta chain was captured in a study of lung T cells in sarcoidosis with Löfgren's syndrome. This clonotype was recorded many times. CDR3 length: 13 amino acids. The germline gives CDR1 SEHNR, CDR2 FQNEAQ (reference sequence). Trimming took off 2 bases at V and 0 bases at J, with 4 bases between the two ends. Each CDR3 protein is one row after TCRdb ran MiXCR on the reads. The table has fewer than 80,000 distinct CDR3 sequences, less than 25% seen once. The source material was CD4+ T cells from PBMCs. The receptor was isolated from a human donor with sarcoidosis (Löfgren's syndrome or another form), or a control subject (not recorded which). The J gene is TRBJ1-1, the V gene TRBV7-9; no definite D call. CDR3 in DNA: TGTGCCAGCAGCTTAAGTTTGAACACTGAAGCTTTCTTT. It specifies CASSLSLNTEAFF.